The subject of this entry is one T cell receptor (beta chain). This sample was taken from a study of cytotoxic CD8 clonotypes in ibrutinib-treated CLL. Approximately 1.8 micrograms of genomic DNA came from cryopreserved PBMCs for TCR beta libraries. Germline V gives CDR1 SGHRS, CDR2 YFSETQ. The J segment lost 6 bases and the V segment lost 0 bases, leaving 6 bases of the junction unmatched. The CDR3 contains 16 residues. Assay used: immunoSEQ multiplex PCR; TCRdb lists only in-frame clones, some missing. The sample consists of 14,000 or so clones, roughly 70% of them appearing once. The chain recombines TRBV5-1 with TRBJ2-3; TRBD2 agrees at 11 bases. The sequence was obtained from a human donor with chronic lymphocytic leukemia. This specimen was PBMCs, taken before ibrutinib treatment. The CDR3 protein is CASSLGPSGGPDTQYF. CDR3 nucleotides: TGCGCCAGCAGCTTGGGGCCTAGCGGGGGGCCGGATACGCAGTATTTT.